This T cell receptor (beta chain) was sequenced in a study of early T cells in non-severe SARS-CoV-2 infection. This clonotype was seen many times. In the library, individual cDNA molecules carried attached unique molecular identifiers. TCRdb fed the 5' RACE reads into MiXCR, producing one record per CDR3 protein. The data contain tens of thousands of distinct CDR3 sequences, around 4.8% of them seen just once; the ten biggest clones take up roughly 5%. The germline V gene encodes CDR1 SQVTM and CDR2 ANQGSEA. The V and J ends lost 5 bases and 3 bases, in that order; junction bases with no gene match: 5. The length of the CDR3 is 13 residues.

The chain couples TRBV29-1 to TRBJ2-7; 9 bases agree with TRBD1. Specimen: whole blood. The clonotype comes from an adult who was a healthcare worker with PCR-confirmed SARS-CoV-2 infection or an uninfected control (not recorded which). The CDR3 region is CSVRPTGGYEQYF. CDR3 coding DNA: TGCAGCGTTCGACCGACAGGGGGCTACGAGCAGTACTTC.